The 21 T cell receptor beta chains given below trace back to one sample, sequenced in a study of T-cell reconstitution after alpha-beta-depleted transplantation in children. As it was prepared, the TCRbeta library received unique molecular identifiers. MiXCR, run by TCRdb on the PCR reads, gives a single entry per CDR3 protein. The profile covers around 400,000 distinct CDR3 sequences, with about a tenth appearing a single time and roughly 6% taken by the ten largest. The sequenced sample was PBMCs from the stem cell graft donor, obtained from the stem cell graft. Receptor source: a human donor who donated a stem cell graft to a child with acute myeloid leukemia.

The chain recombines TRBV4-1 with TRBJ2-7; 11 nucleotides match TRBD2. Losses at the gene ends were 1 base for V and 5 bases for J; bases not matched to a gene: 7. CDR3 size: 16 residues. The germline CDR1 and CDR2 sequences are MGHRA and YSYEKL. CDR3: CASSQGRMGLADEQYF. CDR3 sequence (DNA): TGCGCCAGCAGCCAAGGACGGATGGGACTAGCGGACGAGCAGTACTTC.

The chain recombines TRBV20-1 with TRBJ1-5; D is uncertain. Trimming shortened V by 3 bases and J by 9 bases, and 15 bases separated the two germline ends. This CDR3 comprises 13 residues. Per germline, CDR1 DFQATT and CDR2 SNEGSKA (reference sequence). Here the CDR3 reads CSARGQPFRPQHF. The CDR3, as DNA: TGCAGTGCTAGGGGTCAGCCCTTTCGGCCCCAGCATTTT.

The genes are TRBV24-1 and TRBJ2-2; D gene uncertain. Per germline, CDR1 KGHDR and CDR2 SFDVKD. This CDR3 is built from 14 residues. V dropped 6 bases and J dropped 0 bases, with 7 bases sitting between them. The CDR3 DNA reads as TGTGCCACCAGTACCTCGTCGAACACCGGGGAGCTGTTTTTT. It encodes CATSTSSNTGELFF.

The chain recombines TRBV20-1 with TRBJ1-2; a weak D match, TRBD1 (5 bases). Trimming stripped 6 bases from V and 2 bases from J, with 13 bases between. The CDR3 is 13 residues long. Germline values: CDR1 DFQATT, CDR2 SNEGSKA (reference sequence). The DNA of the CDR3 is TGCAGTGCCCGGCCGTGGGGGAACTATGGCTACACCTTC. It specifies CSARPWGNYGYTF.

The V gene is TRBV4-1, the J gene TRBJ1-2; possibly TRBD1 for D (5 bases). Trimming removed 4 bases at V and 0 bases at J, with 12 bases between. CDR1 and CDR2 (germline): MGHRA, YSYEKL. This CDR3 is 15 amino acids long. CDR3 nucleotides: TGCGCCAGCAGCCCCCAACAGGAGTCTAACTATGGCTACACCTTC. This sequence encodes CASSPQQESNYGYTF.

This clonotype has just a few counts. The chain carries TRBV6-1 and TRBJ2-7; D gene ambiguous. Trimming took off 6 bases at V and 0 bases at J, with 15 bases between the two ends. Per germline, CDR1 MNHNS and CDR2 SASEGT. The CDR3 loop spans 15 amino acids. This CDR3 is CASRPASVSSYEQYF. The CDR3 nucleotides are TGTGCCAGCAGACCCGCGTCCGTCAGCTCCTACGAGCAGTACTTC.

This clonotype was seen many times. CDR3 residues: CASSLFRSSAFYEQYF. The CDR3 nucleotides are TGTGCCAGCAGCTTGTTTAGGTCTAGCGCGTTCTACGAGCAGTACTTC. V and J are TRBV11-2 and TRBJ2-7, with D possibly being TRBD2 (6 bases). The CDR3 is 16 amino acids. CDR1 is SGHAT and CDR2 is FQNNGV in the germline V gene. V gave up 3 bases and J gave up 3 bases, with 18 bases separating them.

In this sample, this clonotype turned up many times. DNA for the CDR3: TGTGCCATCAGGGGAAAAGGCACAGATACGCAGTATTTT. Its protein product is CAIRGKGTDTQYF. The chain has TRBV10-3 and TRBJ2-3; D gene ambiguous. This CDR3 contains 13 residues. V shed 6 bases and J shed 1 base, with 8 bases lying between them. Germline CDR1 is ENHRY and CDR2 is SYGVKD.

Worth noting for this clonotype: The junction differs from germline at one of its ends, possibly a read error. CDR3 sequence (DNA): TGCAGTGCTGCCGCAACCGGGTCCACCGGAGAGCTGTTTTTT. Protein product: CSAAATGSTGELFF. The chain links TRBV20-1 to TRBJ2-2; D is unresolved. The CDR3 sequence is 14 residues long. Germline values: CDR1 DFQATT, CDR2 SNEGSKA (reference sequence).

The rearrangement joins TRBV5-1 to TRBJ2-1, with TRBD1 as a possible D gene (6 bases). The V end was cut by 7 bases, the J end by 0 bases, with 17 bases between. The CDR3 has 16 amino acids. Germline values: CDR1 SGHRS, CDR2 YFSETQ. The chain's CDR3 is CASARGVGVSYNEQFF. The DNA of the CDR3 is TGCGCCAGCGCCAGGGGAGTGGGGGTCTCCTACAATGAGCAGTTCTTC.

The chain has TRBV20-1 and TRBJ2-7; either TRBD1 or TRBD2 may fit D (5 bases each). Trimming cost V 6 bases and J 4 bases, with 19 bases left between them. Looked up from germline, CDR1 is DFQATT and CDR2 is SNEGSKA (reference sequence). The CDR3 runs 14 residues. CDR3 nucleotides: TGCAGTGCATCGAGGGGAGCGGAGACTTACGAGCAGTACTTC. It is translated as CSASRGAETYEQYF.

Details on this clonotype: A much larger clone sits a single nucleotide away, making a read error possible. The rearrangement links TRBV15 to TRBJ2-5, with 9 bases fitting TRBD1. There are 17 residues in the CDR3. V trimming: 0 bases; J trimming: 5 bases; junction bases outside the gene matches: 10. Germline V CDR1 and CDR2: LNHNV, YYDKDF (reference sequence). This chain's CDR3 is CATSRDRGTGYMETQYF. The CDR3 coding sequence is TGTGCCACCAGCAGAGATCGCGGGACAGGGTACATGGAGACCCAGTACTTC.

This clonotype was seen many times. This chain joins TRBV10-3 and TRBJ1-3, with D maybe TRBD1 (5 bases). CDR1 ENHRY and CDR2 SYGVKD come from the germline V gene. The CDR3 loop spans 16 amino acids. Deletions cut 2 bases from V and 2 bases from J, with 13 bases between. This chain's CDR3 is CAISETPGGTGNTIYF. The CDR3 region has the DNA TGTGCCATCAGTGAGACTCCCGGGGGTACTGGAAACACCATATATTTT.

This rearrangement joins TRBV5-4 to TRBJ1-4; D possibly corresponds to TRBD1 (5 bases). The CDR3 covers 15 residues. CDR1 is SGHNT, CDR2 YYREEE, per germline (reference sequence). V lost 0 bases and J 7 bases, leaving 13 bases between the germline ends. CDR3 sequence (DNA): TGTGCCAGCAGCTTGGGGCGTCAGGGCGGTGAAAAACTGTTTTTT. Its protein product is CASSLGRQGGEKLFF.

The V and J genes are TRBV29-1 and TRBJ1-2; TRBD1 agrees at 9 bases. With V trimmed by 3 bases and J by 6 bases, 8 bases remained unmatched. In germline, CDR1 is SQVTM, CDR2 ANQGSEA. The CDR3 is made up of 14 amino acids. CDR3 DNA sequence: TGCAGCGTTGATAGCGGGGGACAGGGCCATGGCTACACCTTC. Its translation: CSVDSGGQGHGYTF.

The chain links TRBV18 to TRBJ2-3; D not certain. The CDR3 has 17 residues. Germline V gene sequence: CDR1 KGHSH, CDR2 LQKENI. V dropped 1 base and J dropped 5 bases, with 19 bases sitting between them. In nucleotides, the CDR3 is TGTGCCAGCTCACCACGAGGTCGGGCCCTCTACCAAGATACGCAGTATTTT. Translated, it gives CASSPRGRALYQDTQYF. Variable domain in full (rest from reference TRBV18 and TRBJ2-3): NAGVMQNPRHLVRRRGQEARLRCSPMKGHSHVYWYRQLPEEGLKFMVYLQKENIIDESGMPKERFSAEFPKEGPSILRIQQVVRGDSAAYFCASSPRGRALYQDTQYFGPGTRLTVL.

This clonotype was counted many times. This chain uses TRBV15 with TRBJ2-1, with a possible D match to TRBD2 (6 bases). With 0 bases removed from V and 0 bases from J, the gap between germline ends came to 12 bases. The CDR3 is 17 residues long. Germline V gene lookup returns CDR1 LNHNV and CDR2 YYDKDF (reference sequence). The DNA for the CDR3 is TGTGCCACCAGCAGAGAGGCGTTGACTAGCTCCTACAATGAGCAGTTCTTC. Translated, it gives CATSREALTSSYNEQFF.

This chain links TRBV20-1 with TRBJ1-1; D not resolved. CDR1 and CDR2 (germline): DFQATT, SNEGSKA (reference sequence). There are 15 residues in the CDR3. V was clipped by 5 bases and J by 0 bases, with 16 bases between them. CDR3 DNA: TGCAGTGCTCGGACGCCGCAGGTTCTGAACACTGAAGCTTTCTTT. Translated, it gives CSARTPQVLNTEAFF.

In this sample, this clonotype turned up a few times. This chain uses TRBV18 with TRBJ1-2, with D possibly being TRBD1 (5 bases). CDR1 is KGHSH, CDR2 LQKENI, per germline. V was pared by 0 bases and J by 4 bases, with 15 bases between. The CDR3 is 16 amino acids. The CDR3 nucleotides are TGTGCCAGCTCACCACCGGGCGGGGGAGGCTTCTATGGCTACACCTTC. Residues: CASSPPGGGGFYGYTF.

This clonotype has more than one count but fewer than ten. CDR3 sequence (DNA): TGCGCCAGCAGCCCAACCCCTCAGAACACTGAAGCTTTCTTT. Translation gives CASSPTPQNTEAFF. This rearrangement joins TRBV5-1 to TRBJ1-1; D is undetermined. The germline V gene encodes CDR1 SGHRS and CDR2 YFSETQ. The CDR3 is 14 residues long. Trimming removed 4 bases at V and 1 base at J, with 11 bases between.

There are a few counts of this clonotype. The V call is TRBV3-1, the J call TRBJ2-2; D call uncertain. The CDR3 covers 11 residues. Germline lookup yields CDR1 LGHDT and CDR2 YNNKEL (reference sequence). With 3 bases removed from V and 7 bases from J, the gap between germline ends came to 3 bases. The CDR3 spells CASSQYGELFF. DNA for the CDR3: TGTGCCAGCAGCCAGTACGGGGAGCTGTTTTTT.